This T cell receptor beta chain was identified in a study of OX40 agonist ivuxolimab in advanced cancers. The overall study: The dose-escalation cohort was about 86% male, with a mean age of around 60 years, ranging roughly 20 to 90. Antecedent anti-PD-1, anti-PD-L1 or anti-CTLA-4 therapy was permissible, with roughly 36% having received some. Points from the study as a whole: CD4+ and CD8+ T cells in blood underwent clonal expansion by week 6 at 0.1 to 3.0 mg/kg.

TCRdb's copy holds only in-frame clones and misses some; the assay was immunoSEQ multiplex PCR. The data show 84,000 or so clones, about 93% seen once. With 5 bases removed from V and 4 bases from J, the gap between germline ends came to 17 bases. Germline V gene data show CDR1 as MDHEN and CDR2 as SYDVKM. This CDR3 spans 15 amino acids. With respect to this clone: Its specificity is not known.

The source is an adult with an advanced solid tumor such as melanoma, head and neck, liver or kidney cancer. J is TRBJ2-5 and V is TRBV28; tentatively, D is TRBD1 or TRBD2 (7 bases each). The sample here was CD4+ or CD8+ T cells sorted from blood, taken in a trial of the OX40 agonist ivuxolimab. The CDR3 sequence: CASSPGQASGETQYF. The CDR3 coding sequence is TGTGCCAGCAGTCCTGGACAGGCTAGCGGAGAGACCCAGTACTTC.